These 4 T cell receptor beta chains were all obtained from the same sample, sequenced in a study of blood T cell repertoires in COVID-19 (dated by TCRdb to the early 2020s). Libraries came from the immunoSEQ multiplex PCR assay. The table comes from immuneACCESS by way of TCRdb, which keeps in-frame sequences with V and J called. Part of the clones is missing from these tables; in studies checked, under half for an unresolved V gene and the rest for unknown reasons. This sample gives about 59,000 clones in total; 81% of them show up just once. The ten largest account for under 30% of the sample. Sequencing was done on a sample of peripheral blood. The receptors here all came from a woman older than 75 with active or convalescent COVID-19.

In DNA form, the CDR3 reads TGTGCCAGCAGCTTAGACAGGGCTGGAAACACCATATATTTT. It codes for CASSLDRAGNTIYF. V gene TRBV11-2 combines with J gene TRBJ1-3, with TRBD1 as a possible D gene (5 bases). The germline CDR1 and CDR2 sequences are SGHAT and FQNNGV. This CDR3 contains 14 residues. Between the trimmed V and J ends, which lost 0 bases and 2 bases, there was a span of 5 bases.

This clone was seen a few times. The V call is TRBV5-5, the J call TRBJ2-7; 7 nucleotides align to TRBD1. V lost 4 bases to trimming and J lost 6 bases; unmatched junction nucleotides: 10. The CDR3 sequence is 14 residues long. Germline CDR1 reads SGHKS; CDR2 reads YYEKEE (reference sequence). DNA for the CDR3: TGTGCCAGCAGCCTGAAGGGACAGCTTGTCGAGCAGTACTTC. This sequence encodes CASSLKGQLVEQYF.

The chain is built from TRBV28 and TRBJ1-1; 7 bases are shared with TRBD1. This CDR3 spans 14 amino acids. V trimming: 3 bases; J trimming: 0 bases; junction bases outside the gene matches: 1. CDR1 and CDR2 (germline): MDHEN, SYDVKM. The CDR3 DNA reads TGTGCCAGCAGTTTTCAGGGGGTGAACACTGAAGCTTTCTTT. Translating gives CASSFQGVNTEAFF.

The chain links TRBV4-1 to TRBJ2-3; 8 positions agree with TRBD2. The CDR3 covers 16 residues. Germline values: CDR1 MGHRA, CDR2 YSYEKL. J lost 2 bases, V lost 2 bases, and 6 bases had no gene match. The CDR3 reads CASSQRSGLVTDTQYF. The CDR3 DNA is TGCGCCAGCAGCCAAAGGTCGGGACTAGTCACAGATACGCAGTATTTT.